The clone carrying this T cell receptor (beta chain) was observed a few times. Its specificity is unknown. Germline values: CDR1 SNHLY, CDR2 FYNNEI. The V segment lost 8 bases and the J segment 4 bases; nucleotides outside the gene matches: 4. The length of the CDR3 is 13 residues. The data derive from a study of human T cells and chemical hapten exposure. Study-wide results and limits: Alopecia affected the donors, so their immune response may differ from healthy people's. With regard to DPC sensitization, TCRs above 1 in 1000 frequency did not change.

The library attached unique molecular identifiers to individual cDNA molecules. TCRdb passed the RACE reads through MiXCR, listing each CDR3 protein once. The profile covers 50,000 to 65,000 distinct CDR3 sequences, with around 6.6% appearing a single time and under 2% taken by the ten largest. Indicated time point: pre-sensitization, week 0. Treatment indicated: therapeutic diphenylcyclopropenone sensitization with weekly scalp DPC. This sequence originates from a woman aged 25 to 39 with alopecia areata. Some clones in this sample may be carry-over from other donors' samples. The genes are TRBV2 and TRBJ2-1; TRBD2 matches at 8 bases. Sequenced material: whole blood, taken in connection with sensitization to the hapten diphenylcyclopropenone (DPC). The CDR3 DNA reads TGTGCCAGCTGGACTAGCCGGTACAATGAGCAGTTCTTC. The encoded protein is CASWTSRYNEQFF. Drawing the rest from reference TRBV2 and TRBJ2-1, the complete variable domain is EPEVTQTPSHQVTQMGQEVILRCVPISNHLYFYWYRQILGQKVEFLVSFYNNEISEKSEIFDDQFSVERPDGSNFTLKIRSTKLEDSAMYFCASWTSRYNEQFFGPGTRLTVL.